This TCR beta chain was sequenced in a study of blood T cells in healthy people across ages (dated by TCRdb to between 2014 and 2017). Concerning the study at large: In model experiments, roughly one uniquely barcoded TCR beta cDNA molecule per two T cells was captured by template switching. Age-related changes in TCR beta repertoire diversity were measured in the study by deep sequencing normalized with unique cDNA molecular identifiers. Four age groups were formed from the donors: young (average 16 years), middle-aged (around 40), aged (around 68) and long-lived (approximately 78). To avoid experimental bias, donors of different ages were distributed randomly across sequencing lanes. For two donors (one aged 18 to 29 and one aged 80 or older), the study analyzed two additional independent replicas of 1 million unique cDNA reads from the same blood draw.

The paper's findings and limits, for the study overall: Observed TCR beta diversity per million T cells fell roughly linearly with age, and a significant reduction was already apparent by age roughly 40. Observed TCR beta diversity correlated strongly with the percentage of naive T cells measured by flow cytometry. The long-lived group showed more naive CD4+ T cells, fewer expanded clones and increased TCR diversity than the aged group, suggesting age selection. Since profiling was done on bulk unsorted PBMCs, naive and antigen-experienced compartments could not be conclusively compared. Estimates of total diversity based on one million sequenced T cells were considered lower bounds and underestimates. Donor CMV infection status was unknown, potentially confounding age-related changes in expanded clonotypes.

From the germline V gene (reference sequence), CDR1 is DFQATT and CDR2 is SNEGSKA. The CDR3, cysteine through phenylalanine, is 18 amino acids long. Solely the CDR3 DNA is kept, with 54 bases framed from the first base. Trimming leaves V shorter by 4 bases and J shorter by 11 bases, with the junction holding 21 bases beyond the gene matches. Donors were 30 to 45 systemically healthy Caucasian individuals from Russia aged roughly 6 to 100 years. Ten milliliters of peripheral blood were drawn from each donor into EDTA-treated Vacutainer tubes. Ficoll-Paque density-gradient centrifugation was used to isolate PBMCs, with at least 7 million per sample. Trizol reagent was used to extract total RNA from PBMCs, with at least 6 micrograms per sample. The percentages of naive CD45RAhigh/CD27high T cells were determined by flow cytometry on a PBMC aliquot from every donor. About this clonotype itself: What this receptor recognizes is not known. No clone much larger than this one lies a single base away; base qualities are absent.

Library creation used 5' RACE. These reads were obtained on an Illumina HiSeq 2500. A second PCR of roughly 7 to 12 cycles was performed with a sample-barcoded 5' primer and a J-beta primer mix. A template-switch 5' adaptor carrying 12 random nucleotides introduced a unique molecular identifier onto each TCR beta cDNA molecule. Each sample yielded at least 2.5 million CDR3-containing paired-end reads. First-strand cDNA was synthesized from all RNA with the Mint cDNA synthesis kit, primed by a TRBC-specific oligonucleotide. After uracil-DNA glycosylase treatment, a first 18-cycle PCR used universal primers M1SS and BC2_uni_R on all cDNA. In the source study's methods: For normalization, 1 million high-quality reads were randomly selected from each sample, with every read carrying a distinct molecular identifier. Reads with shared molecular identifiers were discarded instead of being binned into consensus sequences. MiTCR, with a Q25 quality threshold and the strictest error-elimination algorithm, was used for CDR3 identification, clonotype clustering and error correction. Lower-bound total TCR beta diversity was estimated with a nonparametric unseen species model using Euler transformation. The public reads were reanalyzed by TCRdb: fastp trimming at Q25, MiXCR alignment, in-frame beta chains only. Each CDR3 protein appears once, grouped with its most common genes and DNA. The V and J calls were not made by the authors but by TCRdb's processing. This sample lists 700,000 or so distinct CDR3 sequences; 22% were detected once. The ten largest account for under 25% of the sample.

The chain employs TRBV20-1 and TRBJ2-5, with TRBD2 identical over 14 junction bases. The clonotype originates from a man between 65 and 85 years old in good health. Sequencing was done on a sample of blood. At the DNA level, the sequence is TGCAGTGCTATCTCCGGGACTAGCGGGGGTTCCCTTCGAGTTGAGCAGTACTTC. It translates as CSAISGTSGGSLRVEQYF.